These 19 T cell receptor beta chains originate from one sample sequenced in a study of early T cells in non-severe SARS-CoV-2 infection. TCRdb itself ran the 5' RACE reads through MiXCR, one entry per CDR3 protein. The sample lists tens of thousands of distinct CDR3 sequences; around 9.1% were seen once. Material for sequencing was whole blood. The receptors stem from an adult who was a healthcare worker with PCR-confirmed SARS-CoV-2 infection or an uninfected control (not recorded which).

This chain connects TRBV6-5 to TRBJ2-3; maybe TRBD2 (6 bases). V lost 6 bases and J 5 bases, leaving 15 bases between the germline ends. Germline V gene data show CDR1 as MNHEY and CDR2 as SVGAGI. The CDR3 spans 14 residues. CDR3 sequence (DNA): TGTGCCAGCAGGATAGGACGGGGAGGAGATACGCAGTATTTT. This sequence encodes CASRIGRGGDTQYF.

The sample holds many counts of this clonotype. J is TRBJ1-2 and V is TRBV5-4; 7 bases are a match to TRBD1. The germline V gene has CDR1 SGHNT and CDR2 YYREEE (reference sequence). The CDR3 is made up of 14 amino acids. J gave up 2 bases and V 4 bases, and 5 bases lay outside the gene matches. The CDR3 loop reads CASSKGQKNYGYTF. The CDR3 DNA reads TGTGCCAGCAGCAAGGGACAGAAAAACTATGGCTACACCTTC. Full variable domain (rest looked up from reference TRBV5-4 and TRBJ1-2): ETGVTQSPTHLIKTRGQQVTLRCSSQSGHNTVSWYQQALGQGPQFIFQYYREEENGRGNFPPRFSGLQFPNYSSELNVNALELDDSALYLCASSKGQKNYGYTFGSGTRLTVV.

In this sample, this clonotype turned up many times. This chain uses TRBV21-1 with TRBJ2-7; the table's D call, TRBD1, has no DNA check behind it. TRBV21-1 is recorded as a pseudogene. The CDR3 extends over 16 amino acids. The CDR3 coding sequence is TGTGCCAGCAGCAAACTCAGGGGCGCTTTCCCCTACGAGCAGTACTTC. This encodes CASSKLRGAFPYEQYF.

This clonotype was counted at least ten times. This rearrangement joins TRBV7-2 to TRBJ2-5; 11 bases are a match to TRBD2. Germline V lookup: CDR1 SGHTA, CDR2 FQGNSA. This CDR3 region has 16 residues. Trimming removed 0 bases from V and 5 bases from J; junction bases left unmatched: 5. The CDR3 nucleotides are TGTGCCAGCAGCTTAGCTAGCGGGAGGGCCGCGGAGACCCAGTACTTC. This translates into CASSLASGRAAETQYF.

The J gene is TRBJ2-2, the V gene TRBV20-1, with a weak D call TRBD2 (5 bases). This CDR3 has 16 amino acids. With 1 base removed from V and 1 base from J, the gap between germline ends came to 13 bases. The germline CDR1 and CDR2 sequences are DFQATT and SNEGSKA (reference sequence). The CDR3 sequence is CSARVRMRVNTGELFF. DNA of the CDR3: TGCAGTGCTAGAGTCCGAATGCGGGTGAACACCGGGGAGCTGTTTTTT.

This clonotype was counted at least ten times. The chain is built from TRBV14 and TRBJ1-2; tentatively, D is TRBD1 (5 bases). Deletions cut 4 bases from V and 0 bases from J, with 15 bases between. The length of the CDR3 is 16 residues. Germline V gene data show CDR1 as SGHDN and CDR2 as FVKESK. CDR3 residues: CASSPTRTRTNYGYTF. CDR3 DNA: TGTGCCAGCAGCCCTACAAGGACACGGACTAACTATGGCTACACCTTC.

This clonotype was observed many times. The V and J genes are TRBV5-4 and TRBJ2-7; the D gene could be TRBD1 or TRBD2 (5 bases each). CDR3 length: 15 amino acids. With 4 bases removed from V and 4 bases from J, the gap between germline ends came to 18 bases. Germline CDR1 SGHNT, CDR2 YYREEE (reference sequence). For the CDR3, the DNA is TGTGCCAGCAGCCCGGGAAACTCAGGGCCTTACGAGCAGTACTTC. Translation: CASSPGNSGPYEQYF. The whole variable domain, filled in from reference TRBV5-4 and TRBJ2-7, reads ETGVTQSPTHLIKTRGQQVTLRCSSQSGHNTVSWYQQALGQGPQFIFQYYREEENGRGNFPPRFSGLQFPNYSSELNVNALELDDSALYLCASSPGNSGPYEQYFGPGTRLTVT.

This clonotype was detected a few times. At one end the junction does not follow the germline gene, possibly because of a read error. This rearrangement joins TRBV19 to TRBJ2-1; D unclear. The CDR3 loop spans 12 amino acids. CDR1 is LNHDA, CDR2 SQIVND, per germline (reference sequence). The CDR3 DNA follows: TGTGCCAGTAGCTCGTCTAACAATGGGCAGTTCTTC. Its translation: CASSSSNNGQFF.

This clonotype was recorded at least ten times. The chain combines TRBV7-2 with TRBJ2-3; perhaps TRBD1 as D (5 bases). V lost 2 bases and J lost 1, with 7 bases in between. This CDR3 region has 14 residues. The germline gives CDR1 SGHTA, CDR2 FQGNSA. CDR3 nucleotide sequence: TGTGCCAGCAGCTTAATAGGGGGCACAGATACGCAGTATTTT. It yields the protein CASSLIGGTDTQYF.

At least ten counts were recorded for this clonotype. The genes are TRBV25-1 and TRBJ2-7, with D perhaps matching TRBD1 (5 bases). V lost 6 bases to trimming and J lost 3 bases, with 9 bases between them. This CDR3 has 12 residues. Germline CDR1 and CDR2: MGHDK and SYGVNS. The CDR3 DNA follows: TGTGCCAGCAGCACTACAGGCTACGAGCAGTACTTC. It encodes CASSTTGYEQYF.

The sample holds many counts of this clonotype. CDR3 amino acids: CASSFPSAGSGSKNIQYF. As DNA, the CDR3 is TGTGCCAGCAGTTTCCCATCAGCCGGGAGCGGTTCCAAAAACATTCAGTACTTC. This chain links TRBV28 with TRBJ2-4; D is possibly TRBD2 (6 bases). Germline values: CDR1 MDHEN, CDR2 SYDVKM. Trimming left V 3 bases short and J 2 bases short, with 20 bases between. The CDR3 runs 18 residues.

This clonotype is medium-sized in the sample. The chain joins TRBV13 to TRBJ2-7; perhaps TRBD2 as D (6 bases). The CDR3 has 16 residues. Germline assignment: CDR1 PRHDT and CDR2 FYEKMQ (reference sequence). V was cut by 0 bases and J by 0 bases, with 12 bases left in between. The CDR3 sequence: CASSLGAGSVSYEQYF. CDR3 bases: TGTGCCAGCAGCTTAGGGGCGGGGTCCGTCTCCTACGAGCAGTACTTC.

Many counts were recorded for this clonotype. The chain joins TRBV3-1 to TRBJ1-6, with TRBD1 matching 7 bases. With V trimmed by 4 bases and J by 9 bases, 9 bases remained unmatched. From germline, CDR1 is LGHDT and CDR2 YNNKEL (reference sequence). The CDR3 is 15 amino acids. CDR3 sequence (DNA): TGTGCCAGCAGCCGAAACAGGGGTGGAAGTTCACCCCTCCACTTT. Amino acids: CASSRNRGGSSPLHF.

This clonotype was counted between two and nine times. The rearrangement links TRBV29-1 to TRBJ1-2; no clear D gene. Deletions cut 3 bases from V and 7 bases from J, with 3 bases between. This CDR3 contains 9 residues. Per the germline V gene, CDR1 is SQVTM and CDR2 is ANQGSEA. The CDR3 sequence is CSVDGGYTF. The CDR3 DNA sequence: TGCAGCGTTGATGGTGGCTACACCTTC.

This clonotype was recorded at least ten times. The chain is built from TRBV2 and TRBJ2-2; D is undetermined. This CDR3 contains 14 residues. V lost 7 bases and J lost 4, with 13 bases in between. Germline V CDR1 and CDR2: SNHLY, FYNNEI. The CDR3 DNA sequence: TGTGCCAGCACGCCCAGGATAACCACCGGGGAGCTGTTTTTT. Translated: CASTPRITTGELFF.

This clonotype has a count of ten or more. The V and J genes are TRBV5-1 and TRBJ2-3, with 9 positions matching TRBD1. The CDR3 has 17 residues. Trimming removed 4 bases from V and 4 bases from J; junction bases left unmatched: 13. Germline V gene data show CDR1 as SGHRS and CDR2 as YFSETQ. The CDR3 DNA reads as TGCGCCAGCAGCAAGGATACAGGGGGCGCGGTGGCAGATACGCAGTATTTT. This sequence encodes CASSKDTGGAVADTQYF.

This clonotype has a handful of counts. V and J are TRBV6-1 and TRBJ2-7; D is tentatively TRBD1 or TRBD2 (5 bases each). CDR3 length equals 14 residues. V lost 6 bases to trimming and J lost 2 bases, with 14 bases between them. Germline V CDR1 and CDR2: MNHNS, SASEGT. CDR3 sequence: CASSRRLGAYEQYF. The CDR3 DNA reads TGTGCCAGCAGCCGGAGGCTAGGGGCCTACGAGCAGTACTTC.

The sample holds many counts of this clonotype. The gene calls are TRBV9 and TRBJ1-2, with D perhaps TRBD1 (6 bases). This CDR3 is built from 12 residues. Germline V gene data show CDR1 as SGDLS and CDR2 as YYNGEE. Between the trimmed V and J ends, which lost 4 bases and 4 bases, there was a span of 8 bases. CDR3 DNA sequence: TGTGCCAGCAGCCAGGACAGCTATGGCTACACCTTC. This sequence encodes CASSQDSYGYTF. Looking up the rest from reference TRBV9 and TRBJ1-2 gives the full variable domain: DSGVTQTPKHLITATGQRVTLRCSPRSGDLSVYWYQQSLDQGLQFLIQYYNGEERAKGNILERFSAQQFPDLHSELNLSSLELGDSALYFCASSQDSYGYTFGSGTRLTVV.

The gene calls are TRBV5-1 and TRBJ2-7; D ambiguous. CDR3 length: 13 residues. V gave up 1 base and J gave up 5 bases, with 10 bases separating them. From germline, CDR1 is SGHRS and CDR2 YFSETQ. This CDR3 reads CASSLPRKHEQYF. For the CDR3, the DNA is TGCGCCAGCAGCTTGCCCCGAAAGCACGAGCAGTACTTC.